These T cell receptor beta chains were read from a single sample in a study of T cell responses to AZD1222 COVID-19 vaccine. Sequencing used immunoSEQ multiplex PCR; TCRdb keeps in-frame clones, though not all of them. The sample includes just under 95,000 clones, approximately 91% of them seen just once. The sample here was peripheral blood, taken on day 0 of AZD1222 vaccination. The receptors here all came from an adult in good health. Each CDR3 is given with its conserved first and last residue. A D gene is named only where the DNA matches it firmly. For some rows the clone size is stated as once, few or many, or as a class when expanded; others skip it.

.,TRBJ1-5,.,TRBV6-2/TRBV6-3,TGTGCCAGCAGTTACGTGTGGGGTGGGCCCCAGCATTTT,CASSYVWGGPQHF
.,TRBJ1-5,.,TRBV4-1,TGCGCCAGCAGCCAAGAACAGTTCCCGCGGCTATCTTATAGCAATCAGCCCCAGCATTTT,CASSQEQFPRLSYSNQPQHF
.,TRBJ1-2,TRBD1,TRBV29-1,TGCAGCGTCTACGGATTGGACAGGGCTAACTATGGCTACACCTTC,CSVYGLDRANYGYTF
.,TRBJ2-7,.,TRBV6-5,TGTGCCAGTAGCCCCACTACCGCCGGGGAGCAGTACTTC,CASSPTTAGEQYF
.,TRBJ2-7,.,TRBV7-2,TGTGCCAGCAGCTTAGTAGTTTCGGGACGGGGGAGCTCCTACGAGCAGTACTTC,CASSLVVSGRGSSYEQYF
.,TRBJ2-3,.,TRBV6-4,TGTGCCAGCAGCCCCCGCAGGGGTGGGGCTACAGATACGCAGTATTTT,CASSPRRGGATDTQYF
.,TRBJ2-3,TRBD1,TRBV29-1,TGCAGCGTTGAGGTCGGGACAGGGTCATATAGCACAGATACGCAGTATTTT,CSVEVGTGSYSTDTQYF
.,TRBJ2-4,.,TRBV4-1,TGCGCCAGCAGCTGGACTGAGGCGGTCAACATTCAGTACTTC,CASSWTEAVNIQYF
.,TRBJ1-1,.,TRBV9,TGTGCCAGCAGCGTAGATTGGGGTAACACTGAAGCTTTCTTT,CASSVDWGNTEAFF
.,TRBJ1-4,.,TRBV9,TGTGCCAGCAGCGTAGGCCGGGGTAGGAATGAAAAACTGTTTTTT,CASSVGRGRNEKLFF
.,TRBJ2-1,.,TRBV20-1,TGCTCTCAGATAGGGGGACATGAGCAGTTCTTC,CSQIGGHEQFF
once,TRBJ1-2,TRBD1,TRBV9,TGTGCCAGCAGCGTAGGGGGGACAGGGGCGAACTATGGCTACACCTTC,CASSVGGTGANYGYTF
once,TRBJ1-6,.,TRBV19,TGTGCCAGTAGTATATGGTCTACTGGGTCACCCCTCCACTTT,CASSIWSTGSPLHF
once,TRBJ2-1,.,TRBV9,TGTGCCAGTGGCTCTCTCTGGAATGAGCAGTTCTTC,CASGSLWNEQFF
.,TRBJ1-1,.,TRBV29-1,TGCAGCGGAACGACAGGAGGGGACACTGAAGCTTTCTTT,CSGTTGGDTEAFF
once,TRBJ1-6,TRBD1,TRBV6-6,TGTGCCAGCAGTTCGGGACAGAGTAGGGGTTCACCCCTCCACTTT,CASSSGQSRGSPLHF
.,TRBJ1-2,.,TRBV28,TGTGCCAGCAGTTTCGGTGGGGGCTATGGCTACACCTTC,CASSFGGGYGYTF
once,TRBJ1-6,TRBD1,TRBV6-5,TGTGCCGGCCAACCTAGACAGGGCCGGAATTCACCCCTCCACTTT,CAGQPRQGRNSPLHF
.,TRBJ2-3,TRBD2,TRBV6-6,TGTGCCAGCAGGCCTAGCGGGACAGATACGCAGTATTTT,CASRPSGTDTQYF
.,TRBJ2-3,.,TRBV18,TGTGCCAGCTCACCGACGTTGAGTGGGGAAGATACGCAGTATTTT,CASSPTLSGEDTQYF
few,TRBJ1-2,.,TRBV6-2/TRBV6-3,TGTGCCAGCAGTTACGAGAATGGCTACACCTTC,CASSYENGYTF
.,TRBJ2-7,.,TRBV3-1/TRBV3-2,TGTGCCAGCAGCCTGGTAAGGAGCCCATACGAGCAGTACTTC,CASSLVRSPYEQYF
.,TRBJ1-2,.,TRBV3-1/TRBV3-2,TGTGCCAGCAGCCATCACGAAGGGAGTAACTATGGCTACACCTTC,CASSHHEGSNYGYTF
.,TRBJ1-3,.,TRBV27,TGTGCCAGCAGTTTAAGAGAGGGAAACACCATATATTTT,CASSLREGNTIYF
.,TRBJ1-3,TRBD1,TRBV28,TGTGCCAGCAGTTTGAGGGGGCTAGGAAACACCATATATTTT,CASSLRGLGNTIYF
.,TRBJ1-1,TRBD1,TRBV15,TGTGCCACCAGCAGAGACCTACCCGGGACAGGGGGTAAAGAAGCTTTCTTT,CATSRDLPGTGGKEAFF
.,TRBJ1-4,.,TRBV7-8,TGTGCCAGCAGACCCTCGGGTCAAAAACTGTTTTTT,CASRPSGQKLFF
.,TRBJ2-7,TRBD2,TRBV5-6,TGTGCCAGCAGCCAGGGACTAGGGACTAGGGAGCAGTACTTC,CASSQGLGTREQYF
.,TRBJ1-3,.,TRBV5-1,TGCGCCAGCAGCTTAAACAAGGACAGAGTAAAAAACACCATATATTTT,CASSLNKDRVKNTIYF
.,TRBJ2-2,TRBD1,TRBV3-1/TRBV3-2,TGTGCCAGCAGCTCCCGGGACAGGGACGTAGGGGAGCTGTTTTTT,CASSSRDRDVGELFF
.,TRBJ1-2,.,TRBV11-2,TGTGCCAGCAGCTTAGATTATAGGACAAACTATGGCTACACCTTC,CASSLDYRTNYGYTF
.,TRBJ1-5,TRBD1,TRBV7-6,TGTGCCAGCAGCCCGGGACAGGGGCGAAGTGCGGGGCCCCAGCATTTT,CASSPGQGRSAGPQHF
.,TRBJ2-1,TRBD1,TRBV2,TGTGCCAGCAGCGGGACAGGCAACAATGAGCAGTTCTTC,CASSGTGNNEQFF
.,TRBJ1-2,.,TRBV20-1,TGCAGTGCAGGTGGCAGCTATGGCTACACCTTC,CSAGGSYGYTF
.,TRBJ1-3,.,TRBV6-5,TGTGCCAGCAGTATAACCCGAAACACCATATATTTT,CASSITRNTIYF
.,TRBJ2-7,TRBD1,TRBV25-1,TGTGCCAGCAGATGCATTAAAGGACAGGGAATTGGCGAGCAGTACTTC,CASRCIKGQGIGEQYF
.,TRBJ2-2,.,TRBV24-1,TGTGCCACCAGTGATTTGCCTAAAGGCGGGGAGCTGTTTTTT,CATSDLPKGGELFF
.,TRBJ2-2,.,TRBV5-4,TGTGCCAGCAACCTGATGGGGGATTCCGGGGAGCTGTTTTTT,CASNLMGDSGELFF
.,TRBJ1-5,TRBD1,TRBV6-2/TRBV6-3,TGTGCCAGCAGTTATATAGGGGGCCATCAGCCCCAGCATTTT,CASSYIGGHQPQHF
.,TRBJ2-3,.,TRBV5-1,TGCGCCAGCAGCTTGGTCAGGGGAGGCACAGATACGCAGTATTTT,CASSLVRGGTDTQYF
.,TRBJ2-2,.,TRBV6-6,TGTGCCAGCAGTCCCCGAGGGGGGATTGACACCGGGGAGCTGTTTTTT,CASSPRGGIDTGELFF
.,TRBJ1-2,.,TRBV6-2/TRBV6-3,TGTGCCAGCAGTTACGATAGGCACCCAGTTTATGGCTACACCTTC,CASSYDRHPVYGYTF
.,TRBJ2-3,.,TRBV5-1,TGCGCCAGCAGCTTAGGGGCTAGCACAGATACGCAGTATTTT,CASSLGASTDTQYF
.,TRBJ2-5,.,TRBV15,TGTGCCACCGCGGAAACCGGGACATCGACCCAGTACTTC,CATAETGTSTQYF
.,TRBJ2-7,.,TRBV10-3,TGTGCCACGAACGACAGATGGGGTTTATACGAGCAGTACTTC,CATNDRWGLYEQYF
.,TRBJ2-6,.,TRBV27,TGTGCCAGCAGTCCATCGGGCACAGTGACCGGGGCCAACGTCCTGACTTTC,CASSPSGTVTGANVLTF
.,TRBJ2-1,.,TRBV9,TGTGCCAGCAGCGTAGCCCGTGAAAATGAGCAGTTCTTC,CASSVARENEQFF
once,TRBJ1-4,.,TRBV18,TGTGCCAGCTCACCACCTGGGAGGGGTGAAAAACTGTTTTTT,CASSPPGRGEKLFF
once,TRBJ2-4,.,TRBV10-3,TGTGCCATCAGTGAGTCCTGGGGCAACATTCAGTACTTC,CAISESWGNIQYF
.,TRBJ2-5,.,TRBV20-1,TGCAGTGCTAGTGGGCACTCCCAAGAGACCCAGTACTTC,CSASGHSQETQYF
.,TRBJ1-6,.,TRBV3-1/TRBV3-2,TGTGCCAGCAGGCATCCCCAGGGTTCACCCCTCCACTTT,CASRHPQGSPLHF